This T cell receptor (beta chain) was captured in a study of blood T cell repertoires in COVID-19. Study details: Sample material is recorded as cDNA or gDNA derived from T cells, B-cell-depleted T cells, or PBMCs.

V shed 6 bases and J 7 bases; nucleotides not matched to a gene: 6. Germline-derived CDR1 and CDR2 are SQVTM and ANQGSEA. The CDR3 length is 11 residues. In the authors' workflow: From reference gene primer amplification, estimates of nucleated cell counts were derived. Generated by immunoSEQ multiplex PCR, the TCRdb table keeps only in-frame clones and is missing some. Clone size and V and J calls were adopted from that table, with D and trimming inferred from the DNA. The profile shows about 440,000 clones, around 89% of them singletons. The sequenced material came from peripheral blood. The V and J genes are TRBV29-1 and TRBJ2-7, with TRBD1 identical over 7 bases. The sequence was collected from a woman in her 30s with acute or convalescent COVID-19. The CDR3 region has the DNA TGCAGCGTCGAGACAGGGAATGAGCAGTACTTC. Residues: CSVETGNEQYF.